Following are 15 T cell receptor beta chains from one sample sequenced in a study of T-cell memory formation after mild COVID-19. TCRdb passed the 5' RACE reads through MiXCR, listing each CDR3 protein once. Altogether roughly 620,000 distinct CDR3 sequences are present, over 15% being singletons, with the ten largest covering more than 10%. Sample: PBMCs or a T cell subset sorted from them (not recorded which). These receptors all come from an adult woman who had mild COVID-19 (a few samples of this study predate the infection). Cell type and time point are not known.

This clonotype was counted between two and nine times. This chain links TRBV7-2 with TRBJ2-3, with 14 bases lining up with TRBD2. The CDR3 is 20 residues long. CDR1 is SGHTA, CDR2 FQGNSA, per germline. Unmatched junction bases numbered 13, after V lost 4 bases and J lost 1 base. The CDR3 spells CASSSGLAGGTIDGTDTQYF. The CDR3 DNA reads TGTGCCAGCAGCTCTGGACTAGCGGGAGGTACCATAGACGGCACAGATACGCAGTATTTT. The full variable domain, with the rest looked up from reference TRBV7-2 and TRBJ2-3, is GAGVSQSPSNKVTEKGKDVELRCDPISGHTALYWYRQSLGQGLEFLIYFQGNSAPDKSGLPSDRFSAERTGGSVSTLTIQRTQQEDSAVYLCASSSGLAGGTIDGTDTQYFGPGTRLTVL.

This clonotype was seen a few times. For the CDR3, the DNA is TGTGCCAGCAGACGTAGCCTGGGCACCGGGGAGCTGTTTTTT. Translation gives CASRRSLGTGELFF. The chain links TRBV7-6 to TRBJ2-2; D is unresolved. The CDR3 length is 14 residues. CDR1 and CDR2 from the germline V gene are SGHVS and FNYEAQ. With 6 bases removed from V and 4 bases from J, the gap between germline ends came to 12 bases.

This clonotype has a handful of counts. The chain recombines TRBV7-3 with TRBJ1-1; D possibly corresponds to TRBD1 (6 bases). CDR1 is SGHTA, CDR2 FQGTGA, per germline. The V and J ends lost 5 bases and 4 bases respectively, with 11 bases between them. This CDR3 has 13 residues. CDR3 in DNA: TGTGCCAGCAGCATACAGGGTAGCACTGAAGCTTTCTTT. Residues: CASSIQGSTEAFF.

This chain links TRBV5-1 with TRBJ1-1; 9 nucleotides line up with TRBD1. CDR3 length: 16 residues. With V trimmed by 4 bases and J by 0 bases, 7 bases remained unmatched. CDR1 and CDR2 (germline): SGHRS, YFSETQ. CDR3 residues: CASSPVQGALNTEAFF. In DNA, the CDR3 is TGCGCCAGCAGCCCGGTACAGGGGGCTCTGAACACTGAAGCTTTCTTT.

The V and J genes are TRBV7-8 and TRBJ2-7, with 7 positions matching TRBD2. CDR1 SGHVS and CDR2 FQNEAQ come from the germline V gene. The CDR3 contains 15 residues. Trimming took 0 bases from V and 3 from J; bases not matched to a gene: 5. The CDR3: CASSLAQAGNYEQYF. For the CDR3, the DNA is TGTGCCAGCAGCTTAGCGCAAGCGGGAAACTACGAGCAGTACTTC.

This clonotype showed up many times. J is TRBJ2-3 and V is TRBV29-1; the D gene could be TRBD1 or TRBD2 (6 bases each). The germline V gene encodes CDR1 SQVTM and CDR2 ANQGSEA. The CDR3 runs to 14 residues. Trimming took 4 bases from V and 2 from J, leaving 13 bases between them. CDR3 in DNA: TGCAGCGTTGTCTCCGGGGGCTACACAGATACGCAGTATTTT. This gives the protein CSVVSGGYTDTQYF.

This sequence joins TRBV18 and TRBJ2-1, with 9 bases identical to TRBD1. From germline, CDR1 is KGHSH and CDR2 LQKENI. The CDR3 is 16 amino acids. Trimming at V came to 1 base and at J to 9 bases, leaving 10 bases not matched to a gene. The CDR3 loop reads CASSPRKGDRVSEQFF. In DNA form, the CDR3 reads TGTGCCAGCTCACCACGCAAGGGGGACAGGGTTAGTGAGCAGTTCTTC.

The chain employs TRBV24-1 and TRBJ2-5, with D tentatively TRBD1 (6 bases). The CDR3 has 13 amino acids. V lost 3 bases and J 5 bases, leaving 9 bases between the germline ends. CDR1 is KGHDR, CDR2 SFDVKD, per germline. In DNA form, the CDR3 reads TGTGCCACCAGTGATGGACAGTCGGAGACCCAGTACTTC. Its protein is CATSDGQSETQYF.

The rearrangement uses TRBV27 and TRBJ2-1; the match to TRBD1 covers 8 bases. J was trimmed by 6 bases and V by 0 bases; bases with no gene match: 4. Germline-derived CDR1 and CDR2 are MNHEY and SMNVEV (reference sequence). The CDR3 covers 15 residues. The CDR3 loop reads CASSLSDREPNEQFF. CDR3 coding DNA: TGTGCCAGCAGTTTATCGGACAGGGAACCCAATGAGCAGTTCTTC.

This clonotype was counted only a few times. This rearrangement joins TRBV7-8 to TRBJ2-6; TRBD2 agrees at 13 bases. The CDR3 is 17 residues long. The V and J ends lost 5 bases and 0 bases, in that order; junction bases with no gene match: 1. The V gene's germline CDR1 is SGHVS and CDR2 FQNEAQ. CDR3 sequence reads: CASSTSGRASGANVLTF. The CDR3 coding sequence is TGTGCCAGCAGCACTAGCGGGAGGGCCTCTGGGGCCAACGTCCTGACTTTC.

The chain employs TRBV10-3 and TRBJ2-1, with 14 bases lining up with TRBD2. Germline CDR1 and CDR2: ENHRY and SYGVKD. Germline trimming cut 6 bases from V and 8 bases from J; bases unmatched to any gene: 6. This CDR3 is built from 15 residues. Here the CDR3 reads CAISPGLAGVDEQFF. For the CDR3, the DNA is TGTGCCATCAGCCCGGGACTAGCGGGAGTGGATGAGCAGTTCTTC.

This clonotype was picked up a small number of times. The chain joins TRBV9 to TRBJ1-3, with D possibly TRBD1 on 5 matching bases. The germline V and J ends were trimmed by 4 bases and 0 bases, with 14 bases remaining between them. This CDR3 comprises 16 residues. Germline-derived CDR1 and CDR2 are SGDLS and YYNGEE. The CDR3 nucleotides are TGTGCCAGCAGCTCGTCGACAGCTCTCTCTGGAAACACCATATATTTT. This encodes CASSSSTALSGNTIYF.

The rearrangement links TRBV7-6 to TRBJ2-1; a weak D match, TRBD1 (7 bases). CDR3 length equals 15 residues. Germline assignment: CDR1 SGHVS and CDR2 FNYEAQ. The V end was cut by 1 base, the J end by 7 bases, with 14 bases between. CDR3 DNA: TGTGCCAGCAGCTTAGGCAACAGGGGAGGTAATGAGCAGTTCTTC. Its translation is CASSLGNRGGNEQFF.

This clonotype was recorded a few times. The rearrangement links TRBV18 to TRBJ1-1; D not resolved. Trimming shortened V by 3 bases and J by 1 base, and 9 bases separated the two germline ends. CDR1 and CDR2 from the germline V gene are KGHSH and LQKENI. The CDR3 extends over 14 amino acids. The CDR3 reads CASSPARKNTEAFF. The CDR3 coding sequence is TGTGCCAGCTCACCGGCACGTAAGAACACTGAAGCTTTCTTT.

V and J are TRBV19 and TRBJ2-3, with TRBD2 as a possible D gene (5 bases). This CDR3 contains 17 residues. The V gene's germline CDR1 is LNHDA and CDR2 SQIVND (reference sequence). The V end lost 2 bases, the J end lost 2 bases, and 17 bases lay between the germline ends. In nucleotides, the CDR3 is TGTGCCAGTAGTATACGAAGCCCCAGCGGATACACAGATACGCAGTATTTT. It encodes CASSIRSPSGYTDTQYF. Supplemented by reference TRBV19 and TRBJ2-3, the full variable domain reads DGGITQSPKYLFRKEGQNVTLSCEQNLNHDAMYWYRQDPGQGLRLIYYSQIVNDFQKGDIAEGYSVSREKKESFPLTVTSAQKNPTAFYLCASSIRSPSGYTDTQYFGPGTRLTVL.